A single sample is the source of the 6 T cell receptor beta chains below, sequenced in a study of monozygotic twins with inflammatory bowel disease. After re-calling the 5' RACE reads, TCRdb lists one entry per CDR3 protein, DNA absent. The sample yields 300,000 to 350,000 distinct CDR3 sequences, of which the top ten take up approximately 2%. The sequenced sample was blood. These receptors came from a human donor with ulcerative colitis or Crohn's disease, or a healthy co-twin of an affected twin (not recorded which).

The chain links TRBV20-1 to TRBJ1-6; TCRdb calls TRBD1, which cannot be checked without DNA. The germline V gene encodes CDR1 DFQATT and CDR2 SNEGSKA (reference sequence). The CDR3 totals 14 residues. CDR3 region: CSAKLRAYNSPLHF.

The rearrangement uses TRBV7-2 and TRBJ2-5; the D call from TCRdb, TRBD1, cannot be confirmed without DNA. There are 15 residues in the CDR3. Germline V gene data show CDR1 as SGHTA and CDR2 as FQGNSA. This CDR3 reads CASSLEGQGYETQYF.

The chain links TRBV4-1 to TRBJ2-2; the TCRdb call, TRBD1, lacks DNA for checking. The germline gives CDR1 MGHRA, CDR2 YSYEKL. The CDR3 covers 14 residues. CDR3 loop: CASSQDTGTGELFF.

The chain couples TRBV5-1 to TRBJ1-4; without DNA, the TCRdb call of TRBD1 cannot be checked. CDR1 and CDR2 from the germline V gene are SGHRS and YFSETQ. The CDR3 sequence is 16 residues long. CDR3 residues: CASSYTLLGGSEKLFF. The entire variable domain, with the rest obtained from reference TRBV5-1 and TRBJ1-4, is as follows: KAGVTQTPRYLIKTRGQQVTLSCSPISGHRSVSWYQQTPGQGLQFLFEYFSETQRNKGNFPGRFSGRQFSNSRSEMNVSTLELGDSALYLCASSYTLLGGSEKLFFGSGTQLSVL.

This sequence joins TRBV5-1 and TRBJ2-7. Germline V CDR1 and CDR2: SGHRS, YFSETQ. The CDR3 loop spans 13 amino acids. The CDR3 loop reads CASSFFSTYEQYF.

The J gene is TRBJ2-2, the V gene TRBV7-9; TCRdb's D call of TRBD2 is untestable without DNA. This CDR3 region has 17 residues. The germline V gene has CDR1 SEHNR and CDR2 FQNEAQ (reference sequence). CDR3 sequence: CDSSPAAESGDFGELFF.